A selection of T cell receptor beta chains follows, all from one sample in a study of regulatory T cells in long-lasting Graves disease. TCRdb ran MiXCR on the multiplex PCR reads and lists one entry per CDR3 protein. Among 510,000 or so distinct CDR3 sequences listed, more than 10% were seen once. Separately, the same data were catalogued under a study of T cells in Graves' hyperthyroidism and ophthalmopathy.

The sequencing here drew on peripheral blood mononuclear cells (PBMCs), taken at new diagnosis, from a patient treated with antithyroid drugs. These receptors all come from a woman in her 30s with Graves disease. Both conserved end residues are part of each CDR3. A D gene is named only where the DNA matches it firmly. Rows may omit the clone size; those that give it use once, few, many or a size class.

TRBJ2-7,NA,NA,TRBV29-1,CSVGPDEGDEQYF,TGCAGCGTTGGCCCTGATGAAGGTGACGAGCAGTACTTC
TRBJ2-1,few,NA,TRBV28,CASTVPLTNEQFF,TGTGCCAGCACCGTGCCCCTTACCAATGAGCAGTTCTTC
TRBJ2-1,NA,NA,TRBV4-1,CASSQLGGAYNEQFF,TGCGCCAGCAGCCAATTAGGGGGGGCTTACAATGAGCAGTTCTTC
TRBJ2-7,many,NA,TRBV13,CASSARERTYEQYF,TGTGCCAGCAGCGCCCGTGAGAGAACCTACGAGCAGTACTTC
TRBJ2-1,many,TRBD2,TRBV2,CASSDRGLAGSSYNEQFF,TGTGCCAGCAGTGACCGAGGGCTAGCGGGATCTTCCTACAATGAGCAGTTCTTC
TRBJ1-1,many,NA,TRBV7-3,CASSLIKNTEAFF,TGTGCCAGCAGCTTAATCAAGAACACTGAAGCTTTCTTT
TRBJ1-1,NA,NA,TRBV28,CASSRGGIGSEAFF,TGTGCCAGCAGCCGGGGGGGGATCGGCTCTGAAGCTTTCTTT
TRBJ2-7,many,TRBD1,TRBV7-9,CASSFRAGGNSEQYF,TGTGCCAGCAGCTTTAGGGCAGGGGGAAATTCCGAGCAGTACTTC
TRBJ2-2,many,NA,TRBV7-9,CASTPLRGRNTGELFF,TGTGCCAGCACCCCCCTCAGAGGACGGAACACCGGGGAGCTGTTTTTT
TRBJ2-3,few,NA,TRBV19,CASPPRERQGTDTQYF,TGTGCCAGCCCCCCGAGGGAACGACAGGGCACAGATACGCAGTATTTT
TRBJ2-7,NA,TRBD1,TRBV29-1,CSVGDRVSEQYF,TGCAGCGTTGGGGACAGGGTCTCCGAGCAGTACTTC
TRBJ1-2,NA,NA,TRBV4-3,CASSQETGQLFNYGYTF,TGCGCCAGCAGCCAAGAAACTGGACAACTCTTTAACTATGGCTACACCTTC
TRBJ1-1,NA,NA,TRBV30,CAWSVQVRARAFF,TGTGCCTGGAGTGTACAGGTCAGGGCCAGAGCTTTCTTT
TRBJ1-3,many,NA,TRBV28,CASSGGGGTGNTIYF,TGTGCCAGCAGTGGCGGCGGGGGAACTGGAAACACCATATATTTT
TRBJ2-2,NA,TRBD2,TRBV20-1,CSAILADLNTGELFF,TGCAGTGCCATACTAGCGGATCTAAACACCGGGGAGCTGTTTTTT
TRBJ2-2,NA,NA,TRBV6-5,CASSYGSRPTGELFF,TGTGCCAGCAGTTACGGTTCCAGGCCCACCGGGGAGCTGTTTTTT
TRBJ2-1,many,NA,TRBV15,CATSRGGVHEQFF,TGTGCCACCAGCAGAGGGGGGGTCCATGAGCAGTTCTTC
TRBJ2-1,many,NA,TRBV19,CASSWAGPYNEQFF,TGTGCCAGTAGTTGGGCAGGACCCTACAATGAGCAGTTCTTC
TRBJ2-1,many,TRBD2,TRBV12-3/TRBV12-4,CASSLARGSYNEQFF,TGTGCCAGCAGTTTGGCGCGGGGGTCCTACAATGAGCAGTTCTTC
TRBJ2-7,few,TRBD1,TRBV18,CASSPRVQGTYSYEQYF,TGTGCCAGCTCACCACGGGTACAGGGGACATACTCCTACGAGCAGTACTTC
TRBJ2-1,many,NA,TRBV11-1,CASSLQYHGEQFF,TGTGCCAGCAGCTTACAGTACCACGGTGAGCAGTTCTTC
TRBJ2-7,many,TRBD1,TRBV27,CASSLYWDRGPVEQYF,TGTGCCAGCAGTTTATATTGGGACAGGGGACCCGTCGAGCAGTACTTC
TRBJ2-7,many,NA,TRBV19,CASSRTDLYEQYF,TGTGCCAGTAGTCGGACAGATCTCTACGAGCAGTACTTC
TRBJ1-2,many,TRBD1,TRBV27,CASSPDRGSYTF,TGTGCCAGCAGTCCCGACAGGGGCAGCTACACCTTC
TRBJ1-3,NA,NA,TRBV2,CASSSTGNGNTIYF,TGTGCCAGCAGCAGTACAGGAAATGGAAACACCATATATTTT
TRBJ2-1,many,NA,TRBV7-2,CASSSLTRRGEQFF,TGTGCCAGCAGCTCGCTTACTAGGAGGGGTGAGCAGTTCTTC
TRBJ1-5,many,NA,TRBV6-5,CASSSRGSQHF,TGTGCCAGCAGTTCCCGGGGGTCCCAGCATTTT
TRBJ2-7,many,NA,TRBV28,CASSSPAGGRYEQYF,TGTGCCAGCAGTTCCCCAGCGGGTGGAAGGTACGAGCAGTACTTC
TRBJ2-7,many,NA,TRBV27,CASSPWGPYEQYF,TGTGCCAGCAGCCCCTGGGGACCCTACGAGCAGTACTTC
TRBJ2-3,few,TRBD2,TRBV3-1,CASSQGGLAGGADTQYF,TGTGCCAGCAGCCAAGGGGGACTAGCGGGAGGAGCAGATACGCAGTATTTT
TRBJ2-5,many,TRBD1,TRBV28,CASTQGIKTQYF,TGTGCCAGCACACAGGGGATAAAGACCCAGTACTTC
TRBJ1-2,many,NA,TRBV28,CASSLPSTAFGYTF,TGTGCCAGCAGTTTACCCTCGACCGCGTTTGGCTACACCTTC
TRBJ2-2,NA,NA,TRBV5-1,CASSLDRTNTGELFF,TGCGCCAGCAGCTTGGACAGGACGAACACCGGGGAGCTGTTTTTT
TRBJ2-3,few,NA,TRBV4-3,CASSPRRQVDADTQYF,TGCGCCAGCAGCCCGCGGCGGCAAGTAGACGCAGATACGCAGTATTTT
TRBJ2-7,many,TRBD1,TRBV30,CAWSGFKTGIPYEQYF,TGTGCCTGGAGTGGTTTCAAGACAGGGATACCCTACGAGCAGTACTTC
TRBJ2-5,many,NA,TRBV20-1,CSASGNQETQYF,TGCAGTGCTAGCGGAAACCAAGAGACCCAGTACTTC
TRBJ2-1,many,NA,TRBV27,CASSLRPTYNEQFF,TGTGCCAGCAGTTTACGTCCGACCTACAATGAGCAGTTCTTC
TRBJ2-7,few,NA,TRBV20-1,CSARDLRGTYEQYF,TGCAGTGCTAGAGATCTGAGAGGCACCTACGAGCAGTACTTC
TRBJ2-1,NA,TRBD2,TRBV6-1,CASSNVPGLASAYNEQFF,TGTGCCAGCAGTAACGTCCCGGGACTAGCTAGTGCCTACAATGAGCAGTTCTTC
TRBJ2-1,NA,TRBD1,TRBV7-9,CASSPTFRDRGSSYNEQFF,TGTGCCAGCAGCCCAACATTCCGGGACAGGGGTTCATCCTACAATGAGCAGTTCTTC
TRBJ2-1,few,NA,TRBV11-2,CASSLEYAGPRQFF,TGTGCCAGCAGCTTAGAGTATGCGGGCCCTAGGCAGTTCTTC
TRBJ2-1,few,NA,TRBV4-1,CASSPPGLPYNEQFF,TGCGCCAGCAGCCCACCGGGACTGCCCTACAATGAGCAGTTCTTC
TRBJ2-3,many,NA,TRBV28,CAIRGTDTQYF,TGTGCCATCAGAGGCACAGATACGCAGTATTTT
TRBJ2-1,many,NA,TRBV11-2,CASSSLSLVGQEQFF,TGTGCCAGCAGCTCCCTTTCGCTGGTGGGTCAGGAGCAGTTCTTC
TRBJ2-3,few,NA,TRBV6-1,CASRRQDISDTQYF,TGTGCCAGCCGACGACAGGACATCTCAGATACGCAGTATTTT
TRBJ2-7,many,NA,TRBV20-1,CSVEGGTSYEQYF,TGCAGCGTTGAAGGGGGGACGTCCTACGAGCAGTACTTC
TRBJ1-1,many,NA,TRBV11-2,CASSPHPRTLNTEAFF,TGTGCCAGCAGCCCCCACCCCAGGACTTTGAACACTGAAGCTTTCTTT
TRBJ2-7,many,TRBD1,TRBV7-2,CASSFGRGNYEQYF,TGTGCCAGCAGCTTCGGCAGGGGGAACTACGAGCAGTACTTC
TRBJ1-6,many,NA,TRBV19,CASSITSSYNSPLHF,TGTGCCAGTAGTATTACCAGCTCCTATAATTCACCCCTCCACTTT
TRBJ2-1,many,NA,TRBV28,CATHIYNEQFF,TGTGCCACCCACATCTACAATGAGCAGTTCTTC
TRBJ2-4,NA,TRBD1,TRBV20-1,CSASRGPAENIQYF,TGCAGTGCTAGCAGGGGGCCGGCCGAAAACATTCAGTACTTC
TRBJ2-5,many,TRBD2,TRBV20-1,CSAKGLAGALETQYF,TGCAGTGCTAAGGGACTAGCGGGAGCACTGGAGACCCAGTACTTC
TRBJ2-7,few,NA,TRBV5-1,CASSFAGLPTYEQYF,TGCGCCAGCAGCTTCGCAGGGTTACCAACCTACGAGCAGTACTTC